The T cell receptor beta chain described here comes from a study of T cells after posttransplantation cyclophosphamide. Germline V lookup: CDR1 SGHRS, CDR2 YFSETQ. CDR3 length: 15 residues. With 0 bases removed from V and 9 bases from J, the gap between germline ends came to 13 bases. Measured with immunoSEQ multiplex PCR; TCRdb has only the in-frame clones, and not every one. The table lists tens of thousands of clones, with no singletons. At least ten counts were recorded for this clone. The rearrangement joins TRBV5-1 to TRBJ1-6; possibly TRBD1 for D (6 bases). The sequencing sample was made of PBMCs. The origin of this receptor is a man aged 40-49 years in good health, CMV-negative, and a related stem cell transplant donor. CDR3 sequence: CASSLASQGGSPLHF. CDR3 nucleotides: TGCGCCAGCAGCTTGGCCTCACAGGGTGGTTCACCCCTCCACTTT.